This TCR beta chain was profiled in a study of blood T cell repertoires in COVID-19. The overall study: The samples span acute and convalescent COVID-19 from the United States, Italy and Spain. The analysed material was cDNA or gDNA that came from T cells, B-cell-depleted T cells, or PBMCs.

Trimming removed 7 bases from V and 4 bases from J, with 16 bases in between. The CDR3 runs to 14 residues. The germline gives CDR1 MNHEY, CDR2 SVGAGI. Study processing details: Amplification with reference gene primers provided the estimates of nucleated cell counts. Profiling relied on immunoSEQ multiplex PCR, and the TCRdb table lists in-frame clones only, not all of them. V and J calls and clone size follow that table, whereas D and trimming were derived from the DNA. Among 85,000 to 100,000 clones listed, roughly 84% were seen once. This receptor was taken from an older woman with acute or convalescent COVID-19. This chain joins TRBV6-5 and TRBJ1-2, with a possible D match to TRBD1 (5 bases). Specimen: peripheral blood. The CDR3 region has the DNA TGTGCCAGCAAACACTACGACAGCCTCTATGGCTACACCTTC. This sequence encodes CASKHYDSLYGYTF.